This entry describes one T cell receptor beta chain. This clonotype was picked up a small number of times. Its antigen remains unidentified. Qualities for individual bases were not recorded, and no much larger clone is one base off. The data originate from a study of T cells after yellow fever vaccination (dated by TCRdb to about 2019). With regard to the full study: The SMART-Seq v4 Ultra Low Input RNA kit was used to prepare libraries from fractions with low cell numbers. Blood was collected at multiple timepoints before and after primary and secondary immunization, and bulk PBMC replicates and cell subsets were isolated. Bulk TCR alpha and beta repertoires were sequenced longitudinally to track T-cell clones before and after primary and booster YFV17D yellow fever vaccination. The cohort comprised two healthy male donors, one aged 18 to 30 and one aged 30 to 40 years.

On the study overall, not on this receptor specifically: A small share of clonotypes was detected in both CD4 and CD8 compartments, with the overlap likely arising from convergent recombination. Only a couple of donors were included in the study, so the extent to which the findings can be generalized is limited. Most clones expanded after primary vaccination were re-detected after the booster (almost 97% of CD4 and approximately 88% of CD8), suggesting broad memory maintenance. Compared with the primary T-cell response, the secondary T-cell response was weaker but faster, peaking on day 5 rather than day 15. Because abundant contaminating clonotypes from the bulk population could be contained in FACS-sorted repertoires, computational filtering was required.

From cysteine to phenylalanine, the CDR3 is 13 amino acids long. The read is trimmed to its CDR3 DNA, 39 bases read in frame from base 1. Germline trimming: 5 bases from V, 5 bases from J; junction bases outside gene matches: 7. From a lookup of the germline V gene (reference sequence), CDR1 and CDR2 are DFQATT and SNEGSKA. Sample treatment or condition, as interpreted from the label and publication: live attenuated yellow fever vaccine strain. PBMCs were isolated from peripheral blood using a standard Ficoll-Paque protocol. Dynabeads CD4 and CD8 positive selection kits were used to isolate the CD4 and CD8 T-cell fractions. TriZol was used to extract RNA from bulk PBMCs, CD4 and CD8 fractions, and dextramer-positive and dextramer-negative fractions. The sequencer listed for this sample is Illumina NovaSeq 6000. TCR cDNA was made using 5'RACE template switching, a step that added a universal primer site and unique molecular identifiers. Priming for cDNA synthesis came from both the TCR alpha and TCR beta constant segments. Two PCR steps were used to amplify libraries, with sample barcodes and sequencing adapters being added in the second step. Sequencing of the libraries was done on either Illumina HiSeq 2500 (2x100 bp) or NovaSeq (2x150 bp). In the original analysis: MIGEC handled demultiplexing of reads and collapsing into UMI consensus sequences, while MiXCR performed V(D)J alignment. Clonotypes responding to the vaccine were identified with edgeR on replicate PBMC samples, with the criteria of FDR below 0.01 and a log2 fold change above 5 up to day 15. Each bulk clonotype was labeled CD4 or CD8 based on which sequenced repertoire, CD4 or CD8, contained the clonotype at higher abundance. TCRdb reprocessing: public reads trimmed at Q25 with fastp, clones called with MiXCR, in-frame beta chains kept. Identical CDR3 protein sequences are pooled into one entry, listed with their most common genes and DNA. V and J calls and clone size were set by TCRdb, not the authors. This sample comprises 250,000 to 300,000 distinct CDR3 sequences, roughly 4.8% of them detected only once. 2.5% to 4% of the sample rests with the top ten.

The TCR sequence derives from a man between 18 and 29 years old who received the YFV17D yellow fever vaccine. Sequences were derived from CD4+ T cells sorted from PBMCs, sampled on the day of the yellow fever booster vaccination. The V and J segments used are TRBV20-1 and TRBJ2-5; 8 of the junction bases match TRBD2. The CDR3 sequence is CSAGAGGIETQYF. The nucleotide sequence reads TGCAGTGCTGGCGCGGGGGGAATCGAGACCCAGTACTTC.